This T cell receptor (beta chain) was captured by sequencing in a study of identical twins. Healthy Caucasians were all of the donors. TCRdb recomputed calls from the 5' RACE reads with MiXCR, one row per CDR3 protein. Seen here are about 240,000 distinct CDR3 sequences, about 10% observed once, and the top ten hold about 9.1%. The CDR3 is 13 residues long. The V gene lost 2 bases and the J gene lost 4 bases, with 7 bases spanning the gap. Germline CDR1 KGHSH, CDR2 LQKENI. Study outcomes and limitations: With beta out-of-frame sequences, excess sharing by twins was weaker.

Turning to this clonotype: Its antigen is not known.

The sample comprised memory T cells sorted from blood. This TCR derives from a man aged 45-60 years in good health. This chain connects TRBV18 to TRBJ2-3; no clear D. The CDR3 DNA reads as TGTGCCAGCTCACCAGAAATGTCAGATACGCAGTATTTT. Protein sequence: CASSPEMSDTQYF.